The clone carrying this T cell receptor beta chain has at least ten counts. Its antigen is unidentified. The germline gives CDR1 SGHKS, CDR2 YYEKEE (reference sequence). V was shortened by 0 bases and J by 1 base, with 5 bases between the two germline ends. There are 13 residues in the CDR3. This entry belongs to a study of neurological immune-mediated disorders. Sorted libraries were made with around 1 million CD4+ or CD8+ T cells. TCRdb redid the calling of the 5' RACE reads with MiXCR, one entry per CDR3 protein. The sample carries tens of thousands of distinct CDR3 sequences, about 4.4% recorded once. Study-wide points: No sharing of CDR3 amino acid sequences was observed among expanded clones across subjects, suggesting private repertoires in all groups. HTLV-1-associated myelopathy led in TCR clonal expansion, while multiple sclerosis ranked lowest, below healthy controls.

This chain links TRBV5-5 with TRBJ2-7; D is uncertain. This receptor was obtained from a man aged 18-30 years in good health. Sequencing input: CD4+ T cells from blood. The CDR3 nucleotides are TGTGCCAGCAGCTTGGAACGGTCCTACGAGCAGTACTTC. Protein: CASSLERSYEQYF.